The TCR beta chain under discussion was sequenced for a study of Ad26.COV2.S vaccination and SARS-CoV-2 variants. Whole-study results and caveats: Similar non-spike TCR breadth was observed in recipients of vaccine and of placebo.

Assay: immunoSEQ multiplex PCR; the TCRdb copy retains only in-frame clones and omits some. The sample holds about 350,000 clones; around 92% are singletons and the top ten take roughly 3.9%. This CDR3 is built from 14 residues. V lost 5 bases, J lost 9 bases, and 17 bases lay in between. The V gene's germline CDR1 is LGHDT and CDR2 YNNKEL (reference sequence). Concerning this clone itself: The antigen is unknown.

The rearrangement links TRBV3-1 (or the pseudogene TRBV3-2) to TRBJ2-1; unclear D gene. This clonotype was obtained from a human donor who had recovered from COVID-19. Sequencing used peripheral blood, obtained after recovery from COVID-19. The CDR3 here is CASSKAGVLVEQFF. As DNA, the CDR3 is TGTGCCAGCAGCAAAGCCGGTGTTCTGGTTGAGCAGTTCTTC.